This TCR beta chain is from a study of blood T cell repertoires in COVID-19. Study overall: The United States, Italy and Spain provided the acute and convalescent COVID-19 samples. Nucleic acid was either cDNA or gDNA, and it came from T cells, B-cell-depleted T cells, or PBMCs.

In the original workflow: Cell counts per sample came from amplifying reference gene primers. Assay: immunoSEQ multiplex PCR; the TCRdb copy retains only in-frame clones and omits some. That table supplies the V and J calls and clone size; D and trimming were determined from the DNA. The data hold more than 65,000 clones, with around 88% observed a single time. V lost 4 bases and J lost 8, with 20 bases in between. Germline V gene lookup returns CDR1 GTSNPN and CDR2 SVGIG (reference sequence). The CDR3 covers 14 residues. Source material: peripheral blood. The chain joins TRBV30 to TRBJ1-2; D is unresolved. This TCR came from a man in his 60s with acute or convalescent COVID-19. CDR3 in DNA: TGTGCCTGGACTGCCCTTGGCCCAGAGGCCGGCTACACCTTC. Amino acids: CAWTALGPEAGYTF.